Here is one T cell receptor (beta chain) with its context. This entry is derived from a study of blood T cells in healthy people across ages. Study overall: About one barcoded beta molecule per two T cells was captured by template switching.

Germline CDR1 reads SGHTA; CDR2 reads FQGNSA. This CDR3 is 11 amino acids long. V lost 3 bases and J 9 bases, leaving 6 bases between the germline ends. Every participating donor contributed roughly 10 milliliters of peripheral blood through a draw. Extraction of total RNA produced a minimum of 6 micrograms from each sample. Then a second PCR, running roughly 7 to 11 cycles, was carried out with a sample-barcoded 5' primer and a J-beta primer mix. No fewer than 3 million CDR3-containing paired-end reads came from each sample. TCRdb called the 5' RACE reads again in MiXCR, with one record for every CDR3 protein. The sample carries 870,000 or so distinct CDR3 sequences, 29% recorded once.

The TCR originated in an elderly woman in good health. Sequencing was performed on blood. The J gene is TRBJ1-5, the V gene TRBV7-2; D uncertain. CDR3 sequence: CASSLGWPQHF. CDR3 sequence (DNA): TGTGCCAGCAGCTTGGGGTGGCCCCAGCATTTT. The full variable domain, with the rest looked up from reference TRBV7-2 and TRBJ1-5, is GAGVSQSPSNKVTEKGKDVELRCDPISGHTALYWYRQSLGQGLEFLIYFQGNSAPDKSGLPSDRFSAERTGGSVSTLTIQRTQQEDSAVYLCASSLGWPQHFGDGTRLSIL.